The clone carrying this T cell receptor beta chain was seen more than once but under ten times. Antigen specificity is unknown. CDR3 length: 12 residues. Trimming shortened V by 2 bases and J by 8 bases, and 7 bases separated the two germline ends. CDR1 is SEHNR and CDR2 is FQNEAQ in the germline V gene (reference sequence). TCRdb called the 5' RACE reads again in MiXCR, with one record for every CDR3 protein. The sample holds a few hundred thousand distinct CDR3 sequences, 16% seen once. The data are from a study of T-cell memory formation after mild COVID-19. Whole-study results and caveats: Largely, contracting CD4+ clones fell within CM and EM, and contracting CD8+ clones within EMRA.

The sequence came from a man younger than 30 who had mild COVID-19 (a few samples of this study predate the infection). Cell type and time point are not known. Sequencing was performed on PBMCs or a T cell subset sorted from them (not recorded which). The chain joins TRBV7-9 to TRBJ2-1, with no clear D. Written as DNA, the CDR3 is TGTGCCAGCAGCTTATCACTCCATGAGCAGTTCTTC. The encoded protein is CASSLSLHEQFF.